These 30 T cell receptor beta chains share one sample of origin, sequenced in a study of OX40 agonist ivuxolimab in advanced cancers. The method was immunoSEQ multiplex PCR; TCRdb's version includes in-frame clones alone and lacks a portion of them. The top ten hold around 2% of the sample, which has 70,000 or so clones, 60% to 85% seen once. The source material was CD4+ or CD8+ T cells sorted from blood, sampled in a trial of the OX40 agonist ivuxolimab. The receptor set was obtained from an adult with an advanced solid tumor such as melanoma, head and neck, liver or kidney cancer.

V and J are TRBV5-1 and TRBJ2-3; D may be TRBD1 or TRBD2 (6 bases each). Trimming cost V 1 base and J 0 bases, with 9 bases left between them. The CDR3 is 15 residues long. CDR1 is SGHRS, CDR2 YFSETQ, per germline. The DNA of the CDR3 is TGCGCCAGCAGCTTGCAGGGGACTAGCACAGATACGCAGTATTTT. Amino acid sequence: CASSLQGTSTDTQYF.

The V gene is TRBV7-2, the J gene TRBJ2-7, with 7 bases that match TRBD1. From germline, CDR1 is SGHTA and CDR2 FQGNSA. J gave up 3 bases and V 2 bases, and 7 bases lay outside the gene matches. The CDR3 has 15 residues. CDR3 residues: CASSLTGDSGYEQYF. The DNA for the CDR3 is TGTGCCAGCAGCTTAACCGGGGACAGCGGCTACGAGCAGTACTTC. Together with reference TRBV7-2 and TRBJ2-7, the CDR3 gives the full variable domain: GAGVSQSPSNKVTEKGKDVELRCDPISGHTALYWYRQSLGQGLEFLIYFQGNSAPDKSGLPSDRFSAERTGGSVSTLTIQRTQQEDSAVYLCASSLTGDSGYEQYFGPGTRLTVT.

V is TRBV5-4 and J is TRBJ2-3; D unresolved. The CDR3 consists of 15 residues. Deletions cut 2 bases from V and 2 bases from J, with 12 bases between. Per germline, CDR1 SGHNT and CDR2 YYREEE (reference sequence). The CDR3 DNA reads as TGTGCCAGCAGCTTCGACATAGGTAACACAGATACGCAGTATTTT. Its translation is CASSFDIGNTDTQYF.

V usage is TRBV6-1 and J usage is TRBJ1-5; 9 bases line up with TRBD1. J gave up 2 bases and V 6 bases, and 5 bases lay outside the gene matches. The CDR3 runs to 15 residues. CDR1 is MNHNS and CDR2 is SASEGT in the germline V gene. CDR3: CASSTGGAGNQPQHF. The CDR3 nucleotides read TGTGCCAGCAGCACAGGGGGCGCAGGCAATCAGCCCCAGCATTTT.

The rearrangement links TRBV7-6 to TRBJ2-2, with D tentatively TRBD2 (5 bases). The CDR3 is 13 amino acids. V dropped 7 bases and J dropped 4 bases, with 10 bases sitting between them. Germline-derived CDR1 and CDR2 are SGHVS and FNYEAQ. The CDR3 region has the DNA TGTGCCAGCAACGAGGGAACCACCGGGGAGCTGTTTTTT. Translating gives CASNEGTTGELFF.

The V and J genes are TRBV28 and TRBJ2-7; 7 bases match TRBD2. The CDR3 loop spans 16 amino acids. Losses at the gene ends were 8 bases for V and 0 bases for J; bases not matched to a gene: 13. CDR1 is MDHEN and CDR2 is SYDVKM in the germline V gene. CDR3 region: CASGEGSGPASYEQYF. The CDR3 nucleotides are TGTGCCAGCGGGGAGGGGAGCGGGCCTGCCTCCTACGAGCAGTACTTC.

This chain joins TRBV6-5 and TRBJ1-1; the match to TRBD1 covers 9 bases. V lost 5 bases, J lost 11 bases, and 12 bases stayed unmatched. CDR1 is MNHEY and CDR2 is SVGAGI in the germline V gene. The CDR3 loop spans 14 amino acids. CDR3: CASSTPGQGNQAFF. DNA for the CDR3: TGTGCCAGCAGTACTCCGGGACAGGGCAACCAGGCTTTCTTT.

DNA for the CDR3: TGTGCCAGCAGGCCCGGGACAGGGTTGAATCAGCCCCAGCATTTT. It yields the protein CASRPGTGLNQPQHF. The chain uses TRBV27 and TRBJ1-5, with 9 bases lining up with TRBD1. The CDR3 consists of 15 residues. The ends lost 6 bases at V and 4 bases at J; junction bases unmatched: 7. The germline gives CDR1 MNHEY, CDR2 SMNVEV (reference sequence).

This clone was picked up a small number of times. The chain carries TRBV11-1 and TRBJ2-2; the D is unclear. The CDR3 has 16 residues. Trimming took off 1 base at V and 4 bases at J, with 13 bases between the two ends. Germline V lookup: CDR1 SGHAT, CDR2 FQDESV (reference sequence). This CDR3 reads CASSLEAGRFTGELFF. In nucleotides, the CDR3 is TGTGCCAGCAGCTTAGAAGCAGGTCGGTTCACCGGGGAGCTGTTTTTT.

This clone came up once. The rearrangement links TRBV6-5 to TRBJ2-7, with a tentative D call TRBD2 (7 bases). Trimming took 7 bases from V and 5 from J, leaving 18 bases between them. The CDR3 is 14 residues long. Germline V gives CDR1 MNHEY, CDR2 SVGAGI. CDR3 in DNA: TGTGCCAGCACGGGCCCGGGGGGCCTCAACGAGCAGTACTTC. It encodes CASTGPGGLNEQYF.

This clone has just a few counts. In DNA, the CDR3 is TGTGCCAGCAGTTTGGGGGCGGGAGTAACCTACAATGAGCAGTTCTTC. Amino acid sequence: CASSLGAGVTYNEQFF. This chain uses TRBV28 with TRBJ2-1; tentative D call: TRBD2 (7 bases). There are 16 residues in the CDR3. From germline, CDR1 is MDHEN and CDR2 SYDVKM. V lost 3 bases, J lost 2 bases, and 14 bases lay in between.

The V call is TRBV19, the J call TRBJ1-5; 9 nucleotides line up with TRBD1. The V segment lost 3 bases and the J segment 7 bases; nucleotides outside the gene matches: 1. The CDR3 is 13 residues long. CDR1 is LNHDA and CDR2 is SQIVND in the germline V gene (reference sequence). The CDR3 spells CASSMGQGQPQHF. CDR3 bases: TGTGCCAGTAGTATGGGACAGGGCCAGCCCCAGCATTTT.

V and J are TRBV7-9 and TRBJ2-1; 8 bases are a match to TRBD2. The CDR3 has 17 residues. Germline CDR1 reads SEHNR; CDR2 reads FQNEAQ (reference sequence). V was pared by 0 bases and J by 6 bases, with 10 bases of the junction left unmatched. In nucleotides, the CDR3 is TGTGCCAGCAGCTTAGCGTGGGGGACTAGTGTATCCAATGAGCAGTTCTTC. Translated: CASSLAWGTSVSNEQFF.

This chain joins TRBV28 and TRBJ2-1; 10 nucleotides agree with TRBD2. Germline CDR1 reads MDHEN; CDR2 reads SYDVKM. There are 14 residues in the CDR3. V gave up 4 bases and J gave up 6 bases; unmatched junction bases: 3. CDR3 coding DNA: TGTGCCAGCAGTTCAGCGGGAGGGCGCAATGAGCAGTTCTTC. Protein product: CASSSAGGRNEQFF.

The chain joins TRBV6-5 to TRBJ1-1; D gene uncertain. CDR1 MNHEY and CDR2 SVGAGI come from the germline V gene. The V and J ends lost 2 bases and 1 base respectively, with 8 bases between them. CDR3 length: 14 residues. The CDR3 bases are TGTGCCAGCAGTTACCAGGACGGGAACACTGAAGCTTTCTTT. This codes for CASSYQDGNTEAFF.

This chain links TRBV9 with TRBJ2-1; D is perhaps TRBD2 (5 bases). This CDR3 is built from 12 residues. The V end lost 4 bases, the J end lost 10 bases, and 12 bases lay between the germline ends. The V gene's germline CDR1 is SGDLS and CDR2 YYNGEE. This CDR3 reads CASSPTRGEQFF. CDR3 sequence (DNA): TGTGCCAGCAGCCCCACTAGAGGCGAGCAGTTCTTC. The complete variable domain, with remaining parts taken from reference TRBV9 and TRBJ2-1, reads DSGVTQTPKHLITATGQRVTLRCSPRSGDLSVYWYQQSLDQGLQFLIQYYNGEERAKGNILERFSAQQFPDLHSELNLSSLELGDSALYFCASSPTRGEQFFGPGTRLTVL.

V gene TRBV5-1 combines with J gene TRBJ2-3; tentative D call: TRBD2 (6 bases). With 4 bases removed from V and 2 bases from J, the gap between germline ends came to 14 bases. The CDR3 is 15 amino acids. In germline, CDR1 is SGHRS, CDR2 YFSETQ. Here the CDR3 reads CASSPRGYPTDTQYF. CDR3 DNA sequence: TGCGCCAGCAGCCCTCGGGGGTATCCCACAGATACGCAGTATTTT. Filled out from reference TRBV5-1 and TRBJ2-3, the complete variable domain reads KAGVTQTPRYLIKTRGQQVTLSCSPISGHRSVSWYQQTPGQGLQFLFEYFSETQRNKGNFPGRFSGRQFSNSRSEMNVSTLELGDSALYLCASSPRGYPTDTQYFGPGTRLTVL.

The chain employs TRBV10-3 and TRBJ2-2, with 9 bases that match TRBD1. V trimming: 0 bases; J trimming: 8 bases; junction bases outside the gene matches: 4. This CDR3 has 15 residues. Per germline, CDR1 ENHRY and CDR2 SYGVKD. The CDR3 loop reads CAISESQGARGELFF. Written as DNA, the CDR3 is TGTGCCATCAGTGAGTCACAGGGGGCGCGAGGGGAGCTGTTTTTT.

The rearrangement joins TRBV2 to TRBJ1-3; D remains ambiguous. The germline CDR1 and CDR2 sequences are SNHLY and FYNNEI. CDR3 size: 16 residues. The V gene lost 5 bases and the J gene lost 0 bases, with 14 bases spanning the gap. CDR3 DNA: TGTGCCAGCAGTCCCTCGAAGGGCAACTCTGGAAACACCATATATTTT. It yields the protein CASSPSKGNSGNTIYF.

This rearrangement joins TRBV30 to TRBJ1-1; maybe TRBD1 (5 bases). Trimming shortened V by 5 bases and J by 11 bases, and 15 bases separated the two germline ends. This CDR3 contains 11 residues. The germline CDR1 and CDR2 sequences are GTSNPN and SVGIG (reference sequence). The DNA for the CDR3 is TGTGCCTGGTCCCGGACTCGACAGGCTTTCTTT. Translation: CAWSRTRQAFF.

The chain employs TRBV28 and TRBJ1-1; possibly TRBD1 for D (6 bases). Germline CDR1 MDHEN, CDR2 SYDVKM. The CDR3 is 15 amino acids. Between the trimmed V and J ends, which lost 5 bases and 1 base, there was a span of 14 bases. The CDR3 DNA reads as TGTGCCAGCAGTGATTACAGGGCGGGGAACACTGAAGCTTTCTTT. As protein: CASSDYRAGNTEAFF. Full variable domain (rest looked up from reference TRBV28 and TRBJ1-1): DVKVTQSSRYLVKRTGEKVFLECVQDMDHENMFWYRQDPGLGLRLIYFSYDVKMKEKGDIPEGYSVSREKKERFSLILESASTNQTSMYLCASSDYRAGNTEAFFGQGTRLTVV.

The rearrangement joins TRBV7-2 to TRBJ1-2; a possible D gene is TRBD1 (6 bases). Germline-derived CDR1 and CDR2 are SGHTA and FQGNSA. V was shortened by 1 base and J by 3 bases, with 12 bases between the two germline ends. The CDR3 consists of 15 residues. The CDR3 loop reads CASSLGGALYYGYTF. Here the CDR3 DNA reads TGTGCCAGCAGCTTAGGGGGGGCTCTCTACTATGGCTACACCTTC.

The rearrangement uses TRBV29-1 and TRBJ2-1; D not resolved. Germline-derived CDR1 and CDR2 are SQVTM and ANQGSEA. The V and J ends lost 2 bases and 4 bases respectively, with 9 bases between them. This CDR3 is 13 amino acids long. The CDR3 nucleotides are TGCAGCGTTGAAAATGACAAATACAATGAGCAGTTCTTC. Encoded protein: CSVENDKYNEQFF.

The chain joins TRBV14 to TRBJ2-2; no firm D call. Per germline, CDR1 SGHDN and CDR2 FVKESK. With 4 bases removed from V and 2 bases from J, the gap between germline ends came to 5 bases. The CDR3 consists of 13 residues. CDR3 in DNA: TGTGCCAGCAGCCGAATAAACACCGGGGAGCTGTTTTTT. Its translation: CASSRINTGELFF.

This clone was seen only a few times. The chain carries TRBV7-3 and TRBJ2-1, with D unresolved. This CDR3 has 13 residues. From germline, CDR1 is SGHTA and CDR2 FQGTGA. V was clipped by 4 bases and J by 6 bases, with 10 bases between them. CDR3 coding DNA: TGTGCCAGCAGCTCAAAAGGTGGCAATGAGCAGTTCTTC. It encodes CASSSKGGNEQFF.

The genes are TRBV6-6 and TRBJ2-7, with TRBD1 matching over 7 bases. The germline V gene encodes CDR1 MNHNY and CDR2 SVGAGI (reference sequence). Losses at the gene ends were 2 bases for V and 6 bases for J; bases not matched to a gene: 10. The CDR3 has 15 residues. The DNA of the CDR3 is TGTGCCAGCAGTTACGTCGGTCAGGGGGTTGGCGAGCAGTACTTC. Translation gives CASSYVGQGVGEQYF.

This chain joins TRBV11-2 and TRBJ2-7; D gene ambiguous. V dropped 1 base and J dropped 1 base, with 14 bases sitting between them. The CDR3 totals 16 residues. Germline CDR1 and CDR2: SGHAT and FQNNGV. In DNA, the CDR3 is TGTGCCAGCAGCTTAGGTGGATTAGTGGGGTCCTACGAGCAGTACTTC. Protein sequence: CASSLGGLVGSYEQYF.

The CDR3 spells CASSWTSGGTYNEQFF. The CDR3, as DNA: TGCGCCAGCAGCTGGACTAGCGGGGGAACCTACAATGAGCAGTTCTTC. The V gene is TRBV5-1, the J gene TRBJ2-1; TRBD2 aligns across 13 bases. Germline CDR1 SGHRS, CDR2 YFSETQ. This CDR3 is 16 amino acids long. J gave up 2 bases and V 3 bases, and 2 bases lay outside the gene matches. Variable domain in full (rest from reference TRBV5-1 and TRBJ2-1): KAGVTQTPRYLIKTRGQQVTLSCSPISGHRSVSWYQQTPGQGLQFLFEYFSETQRNKGNFPGRFSGRQFSNSRSEMNVSTLELGDSALYLCASSWTSGGTYNEQFFGPGTRLTVL.

The CDR3 is CASSPSITTSSGNTIYF. The CDR3 DNA reads TGTGCCAGCTCACCATCGATCACAACGAGCTCTGGAAACACCATATATTTT. The J gene is TRBJ1-3, the V gene TRBV18, with no clear D. V was pared by 2 bases and J by 0 bases, with 14 bases between. Germline CDR1 reads KGHSH; CDR2 reads LQKENI. The CDR3 loop spans 17 amino acids. Variable domain in full (rest from reference TRBV18 and TRBJ1-3): NAGVMQNPRHLVRRRGQEARLRCSPMKGHSHVYWYRQLPEEGLKFMVYLQKENIIDESGMPKERFSAEFPKEGPSILRIQQVVRGDSAAYFCASSPSITTSSGNTIYFGEGSWLTVV.

The rearrangement links TRBV6-1 to TRBJ1-4, with unresolved D. The CDR3 sequence is 13 residues long. V lost 7 bases and J 7 bases, leaving 13 bases between the germline ends. In germline, CDR1 is MNHNS, CDR2 SASEGT. CDR3 sequence reads: CASIRSKSEKLFF. DNA of the CDR3: TGTGCCAGCATCCGGTCTAAGAGTGAAAAACTGTTTTTT.